This T cell receptor beta chain was sequenced for a study of T cell responses to AZD1222 COVID-19 vaccine. Study results and caveats: After two AZD1222 doses, spike-specific TCR breadth and depth rose versus day 0.

With regard to this clone: Its antigen is unknown.

Profiling relied on immunoSEQ multiplex PCR, and the TCRdb table lists in-frame clones only, not all of them. The profile shows over 60,000 clones, roughly 87% of them singletons. The CDR3 runs to 13 residues. Germline V gives CDR1 SGHTA, CDR2 FQGNSA. Trimming took off 5 bases at V and 4 bases at J, with 11 bases between the two ends. This material consisted of peripheral blood, taken on day 0 of AZD1222 vaccination. The rearrangement uses TRBV7-2 and TRBJ1-2, with D tentatively TRBD1 (5 bases). The TCR sequence derives from an adult in good health. CDR3 in amino acids: CASSATGGYGYTF. DNA of the CDR3: TGTGCCAGCAGCGCCACAGGTGGCTATGGCTACACCTTC.